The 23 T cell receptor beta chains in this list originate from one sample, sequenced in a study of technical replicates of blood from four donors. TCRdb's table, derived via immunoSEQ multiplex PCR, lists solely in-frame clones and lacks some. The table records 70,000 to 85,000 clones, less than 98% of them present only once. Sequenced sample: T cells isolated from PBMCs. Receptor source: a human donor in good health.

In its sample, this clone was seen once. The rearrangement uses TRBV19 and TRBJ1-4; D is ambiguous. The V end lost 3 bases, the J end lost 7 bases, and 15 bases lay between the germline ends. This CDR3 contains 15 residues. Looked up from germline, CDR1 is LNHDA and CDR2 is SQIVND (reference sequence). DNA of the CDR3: TGTGCCAGTAGTATTGGCCGCGGCGGTTTTGAAAAACTGTTTTTT. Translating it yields CASSIGRGGFEKLFF.

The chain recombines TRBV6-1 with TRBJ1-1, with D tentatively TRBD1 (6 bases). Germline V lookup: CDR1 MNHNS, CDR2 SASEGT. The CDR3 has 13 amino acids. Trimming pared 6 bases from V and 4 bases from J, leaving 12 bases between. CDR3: CASRQTGPTEAFF. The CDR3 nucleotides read TGTGCCAGCAGACAAACAGGGCCCACTGAAGCTTTCTTT.

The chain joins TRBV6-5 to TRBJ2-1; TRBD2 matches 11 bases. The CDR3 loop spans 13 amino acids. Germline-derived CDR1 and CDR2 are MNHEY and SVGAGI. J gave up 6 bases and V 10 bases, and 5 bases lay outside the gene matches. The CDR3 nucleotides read TGTGCCACCATAGCGGGGGGGGCCAATGAGCAGTTCTTC. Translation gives CATIAGGANEQFF.

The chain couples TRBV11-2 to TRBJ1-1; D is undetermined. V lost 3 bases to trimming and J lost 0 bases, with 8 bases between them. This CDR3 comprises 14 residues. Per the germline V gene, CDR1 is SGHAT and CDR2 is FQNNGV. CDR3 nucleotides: TGTGCCAGCAGCTTTGAGGGCTTGAACACTGAAGCTTTCTTT. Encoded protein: CASSFEGLNTEAFF.

The CDR3 is CGTQGHTEAFF. The DNA for the CDR3 is TGTGGTACCCAGGGTCACACTGAAGCTTTCTTT. The chain links TRBV19 to TRBJ1-1; a weak D match, TRBD1 (5 bases). This CDR3 comprises 11 residues. From germline, CDR1 is LNHDA and CDR2 SQIVND (reference sequence).

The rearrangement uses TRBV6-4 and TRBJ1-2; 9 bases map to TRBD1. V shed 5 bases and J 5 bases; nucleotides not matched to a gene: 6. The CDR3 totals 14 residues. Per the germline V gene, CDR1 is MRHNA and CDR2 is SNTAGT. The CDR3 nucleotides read TGTGCCAGCAGTAAGGACAGGGGAGGATATGGCTACACCTTC. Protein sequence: CASSKDRGGYGYTF.

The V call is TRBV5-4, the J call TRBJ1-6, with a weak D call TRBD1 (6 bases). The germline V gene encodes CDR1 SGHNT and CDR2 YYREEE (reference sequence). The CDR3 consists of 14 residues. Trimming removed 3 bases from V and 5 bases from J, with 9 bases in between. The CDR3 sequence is CASSSRTDNSPLHF. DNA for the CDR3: TGTGCCAGCAGCTCGCGGACAGATAATTCACCCCTCCACTTT.

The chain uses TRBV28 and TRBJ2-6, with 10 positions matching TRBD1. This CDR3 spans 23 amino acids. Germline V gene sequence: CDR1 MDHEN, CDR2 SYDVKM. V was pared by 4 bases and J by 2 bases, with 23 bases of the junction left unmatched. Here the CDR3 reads CASSSGPWDRGLGAAAGANVLTF. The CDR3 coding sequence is TGTGCCAGCAGTTCTGGCCCGTGGGACAGGGGACTTGGGGCGGCTGCTGGGGCCAACGTCCTGACTTTC.

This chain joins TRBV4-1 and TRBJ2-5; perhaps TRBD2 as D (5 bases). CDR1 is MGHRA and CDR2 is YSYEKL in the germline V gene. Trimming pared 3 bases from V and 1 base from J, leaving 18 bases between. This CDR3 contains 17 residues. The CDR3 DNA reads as TGCGCCAGCAGCCACTACTCGGGGAATTTTGGCCAAGAGACCCAGTACTTC. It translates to CASSHYSGNFGQETQYF.

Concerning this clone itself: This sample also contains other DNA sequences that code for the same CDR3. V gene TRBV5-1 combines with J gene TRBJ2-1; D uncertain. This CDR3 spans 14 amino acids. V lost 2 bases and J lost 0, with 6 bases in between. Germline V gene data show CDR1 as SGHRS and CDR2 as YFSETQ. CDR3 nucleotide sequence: TGCGCCAGCAGCTTAACGGGCTCCTACAATGAGCAGTTCTTC. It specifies CASSLTGSYNEQFF.

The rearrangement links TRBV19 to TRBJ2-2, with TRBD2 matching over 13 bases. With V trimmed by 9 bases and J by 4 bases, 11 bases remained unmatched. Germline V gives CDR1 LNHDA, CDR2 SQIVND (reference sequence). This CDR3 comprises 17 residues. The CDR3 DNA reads TGTGCCAGCCTGGGACTAGCGGGAAGACAACGCACCGGGGAGCTGTTTTTT. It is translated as CASLGLAGRQRTGELFF.

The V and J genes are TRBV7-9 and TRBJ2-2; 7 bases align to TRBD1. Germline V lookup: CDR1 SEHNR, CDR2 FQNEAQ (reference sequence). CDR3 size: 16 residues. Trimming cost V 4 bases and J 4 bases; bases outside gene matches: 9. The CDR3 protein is CASSSRQGRTTGELFF. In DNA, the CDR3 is TGTGCCAGCAGCTCCCGACAGGGAAGGACCACCGGGGAGCTGTTTTTT.

The CDR3 loop reads CASSVAQGSTGELFF. In DNA form, the CDR3 reads TGTGCCAGCAGCGTAGCCCAGGGGAGCACCGGGGAGCTGTTTTTT. This sequence joins TRBV9 and TRBJ2-2, with D possibly TRBD1 on 6 matching bases. Per the germline V gene, CDR1 is SGDLS and CDR2 is YYNGEE. The CDR3 sequence is 15 residues long. V lost 0 bases and J lost 4, with 10 bases in between.

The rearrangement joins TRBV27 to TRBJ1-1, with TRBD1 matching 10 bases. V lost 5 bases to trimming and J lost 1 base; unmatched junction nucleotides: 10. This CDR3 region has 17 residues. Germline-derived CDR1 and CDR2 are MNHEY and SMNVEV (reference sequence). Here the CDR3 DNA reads TGTGCCAGCAGTCCCCGGGACAGGGGACATTGGAACACTGAAGCTTTCTTT. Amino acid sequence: CASSPRDRGHWNTEAFF.

Here the CDR3 reads CASSERYVLRSSGANVLTF. CDR3 in DNA: TGTGCCAGCAGTGAAAGGTACGTCTTGCGGAGCTCTGGGGCCAACGTCCTGACTTTC. J is TRBJ2-6 and V is TRBV6-1; D remains unclear. CDR1 and CDR2 (germline): MNHNS, SASEGT. The CDR3 has 19 residues. Trimming pared 2 bases from V and 0 bases from J, leaving 17 bases between.

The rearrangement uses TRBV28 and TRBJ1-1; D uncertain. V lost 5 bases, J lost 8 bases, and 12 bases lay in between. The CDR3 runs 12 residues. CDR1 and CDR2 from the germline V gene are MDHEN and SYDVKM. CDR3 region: CASSPLPVEAFF. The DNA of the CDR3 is TGTGCCAGCAGTCCCCTCCCAGTGGAAGCTTTCTTT. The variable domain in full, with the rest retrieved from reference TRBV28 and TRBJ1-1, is DVKVTQSSRYLVKRTGEKVFLECVQDMDHENMFWYRQDPGLGLRLIYFSYDVKMKEKGDIPEGYSVSREKKERFSLILESASTNQTSMYLCASSPLPVEAFFGQGTRLTVV.

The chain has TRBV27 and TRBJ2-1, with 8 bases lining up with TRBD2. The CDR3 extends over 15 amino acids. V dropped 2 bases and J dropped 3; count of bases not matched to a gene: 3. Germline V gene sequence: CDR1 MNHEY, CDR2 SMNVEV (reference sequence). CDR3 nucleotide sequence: TGTGCCAGCAGTTTAGCGGGAGGTAGCTACAATGAGCAGTTCTTC. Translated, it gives CASSLAGGSYNEQFF.

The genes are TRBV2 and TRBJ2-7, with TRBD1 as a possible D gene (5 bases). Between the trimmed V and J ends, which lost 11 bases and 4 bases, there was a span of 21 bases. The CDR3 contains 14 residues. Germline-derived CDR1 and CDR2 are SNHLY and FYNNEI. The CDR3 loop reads CAGASLKGFYEQYF. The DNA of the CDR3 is TGTGCCGGAGCAAGTTTGAAGGGGTTTTACGAGCAGTACTTC.

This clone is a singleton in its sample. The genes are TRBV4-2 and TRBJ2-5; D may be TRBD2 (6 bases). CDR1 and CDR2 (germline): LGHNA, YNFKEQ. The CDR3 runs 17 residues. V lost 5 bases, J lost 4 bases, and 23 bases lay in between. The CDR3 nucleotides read TGTGCCAGCAGCAGCGGACGACGCGGGACCGCGGGAGAGACCCAGTACTTC. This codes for CASSSGRRGTAGETQYF.

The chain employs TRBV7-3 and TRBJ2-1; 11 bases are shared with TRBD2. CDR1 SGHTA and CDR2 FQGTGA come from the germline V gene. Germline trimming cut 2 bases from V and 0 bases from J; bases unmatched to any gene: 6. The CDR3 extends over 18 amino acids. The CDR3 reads CASSLDRLAGSSYNEQFF. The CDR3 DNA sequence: TGTGCCAGCAGCTTAGATAGACTAGCGGGGAGCTCCTACAATGAGCAGTTCTTC.

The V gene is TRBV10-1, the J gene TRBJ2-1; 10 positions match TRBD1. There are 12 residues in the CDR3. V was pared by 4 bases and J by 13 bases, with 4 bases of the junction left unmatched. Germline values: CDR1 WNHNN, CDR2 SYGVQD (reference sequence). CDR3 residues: CASSGQGAPQFF. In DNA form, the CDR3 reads TGCGCCAGCAGTGGACAGGGGGCCCCCCAGTTCTTC.

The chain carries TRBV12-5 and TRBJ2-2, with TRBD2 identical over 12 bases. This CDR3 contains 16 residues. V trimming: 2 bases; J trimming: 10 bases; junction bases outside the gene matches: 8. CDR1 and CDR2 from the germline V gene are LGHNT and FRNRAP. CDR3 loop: CASGLSASGRVEELFF. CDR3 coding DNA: TGTGCTAGTGGTTTGAGCGCTAGCGGGAGGGTTGAGGAGCTGTTTTTT.

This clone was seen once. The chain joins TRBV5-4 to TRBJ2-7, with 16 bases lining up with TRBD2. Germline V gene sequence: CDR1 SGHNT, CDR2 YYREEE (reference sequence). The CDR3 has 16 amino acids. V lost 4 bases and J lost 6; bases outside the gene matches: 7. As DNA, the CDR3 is TGTGCCAGCAGCCAGGGACTAGCGGGAGGGGTCTCCGAGCAGTACTTC. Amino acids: CASSQGLAGGVSEQYF.